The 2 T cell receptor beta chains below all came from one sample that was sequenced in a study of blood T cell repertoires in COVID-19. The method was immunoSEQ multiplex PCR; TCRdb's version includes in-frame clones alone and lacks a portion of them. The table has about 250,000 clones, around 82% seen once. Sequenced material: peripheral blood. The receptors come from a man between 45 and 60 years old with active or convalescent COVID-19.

The CDR3 nucleotides read TGTGCCAGCAGCCAAGCCATCTGGCGGGGATCAGGCACAGATACGCAGTATTTT. It translates to CASSQAIWRGSGTDTQYF. V is TRBV3-1 (or the pseudogene TRBV3-2) and J is TRBJ2-3, with D possibly being TRBD2 (6 bases). Between the trimmed V and J ends, which lost 1 base and 1 base, there was a span of 18 bases. CDR3 length: 18 residues. Germline CDR1 LGHDT, CDR2 YNNKEL (reference sequence).

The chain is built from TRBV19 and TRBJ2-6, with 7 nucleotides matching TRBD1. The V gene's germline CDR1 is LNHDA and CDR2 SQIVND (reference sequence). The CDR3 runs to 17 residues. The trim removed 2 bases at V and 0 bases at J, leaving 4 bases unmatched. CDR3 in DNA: TGTGCCAGTAGTATACCCAGACAGGGCTCTGGGGCCAACGTCCTGACTTTC. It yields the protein CASSIPRQGSGANVLTF. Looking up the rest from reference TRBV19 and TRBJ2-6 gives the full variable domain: DGGITQSPKYLFRKEGQNVTLSCEQNLNHDAMYWYRQDPGQGLRLIYYSQIVNDFQKGDIAEGYSVSREKKESFPLTVTSAQKNPTAFYLCASSIPRQGSGANVLTFGAGSRLTVL.